The entry below gives a single TCR beta chain sequence along with its context. This specimen comes from a study of blood T cell repertoires in COVID-19. Study at large: Spain, Italy and the United States supplied samples that represented acute and convalescent COVID-19. PBMCs, B-cell-depleted T cells, or T cells were the source of the cDNA or gDNA that made up the material.

The CDR3 spans 16 residues. Germline V gene lookup returns CDR1 SGHTS and CDR2 YDEGEE. V gave up 0 bases and J gave up 5 bases, with 15 bases separating them. Original data processing: Scientists estimated how many nucleated cells there were by amplifying reference gene primers. TCRdb's table, derived via immunoSEQ multiplex PCR, lists solely in-frame clones and lacks some. V, J and clone size are those of that table, while D and trimming were read from the DNA. The sample records 55,000 to 75,000 clones, around 77% being singletons. This receptor was obtained from an elderly man with active or convalescent COVID-19. The chain combines TRBV5-8 with TRBJ2-1, with a weak D call TRBD1 (5 bases). The sample taken for sequencing was peripheral blood. In DNA form, the CDR3 reads TGTGCCAGCAGCTTGGCCGGTGTGGGGCGTGACAATGAGCAGTTCTTC. Translating gives CASSLAGVGRDNEQFF. The complete variable domain, with remaining parts taken from reference TRBV5-8 and TRBJ2-1, reads EAGVTQSPTHLIKTRGQQATLRCSPISGHTSVYWYQQALGLGLQFLLWYDEGEERNRGNFPPRFSGRQFPNYSSELNVNALELEDSALYLCASSLAGVGRDNEQFFGPGTRLTVL.